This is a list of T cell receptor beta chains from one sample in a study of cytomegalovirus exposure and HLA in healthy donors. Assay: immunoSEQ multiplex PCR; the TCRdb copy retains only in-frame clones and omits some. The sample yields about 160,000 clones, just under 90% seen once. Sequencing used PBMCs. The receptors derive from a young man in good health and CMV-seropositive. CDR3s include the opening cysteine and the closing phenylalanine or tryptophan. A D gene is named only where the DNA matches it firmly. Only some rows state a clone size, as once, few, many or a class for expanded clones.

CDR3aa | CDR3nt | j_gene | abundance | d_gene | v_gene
CASSLQALYSNQPQHF | TGTGCCAGCAGTTTACAGGCTCTATATAGCAATCAGCCCCAGCATTTT | TRBJ1-5 | once | NA | TRBV28
CSVGRTGSVNEQFF | TGCAGCGTTGGTCGGACAGGGTCGGTCAATGAGCAGTTCTTC | TRBJ2-1 | NA | TRBD1 | TRBV29-1
CASSLSQGATYEQYF | TGTGCCAGCAGTTTAAGTCAGGGTGCCACCTACGAGCAGTACTTC | TRBJ2-7 | NA | NA | TRBV28
CASSQDTGRRDEQYF | TGCGCCAGCAGCCAAGATACGGGTAGGAGGGACGAGCAGTACTTC | TRBJ2-7 | few | NA | TRBV4-1
CASSFGNTGELFF | TGTGCCAGCAGCTTTGGCAACACCGGGGAGCTGTTTTTT | TRBJ2-2 | NA | NA | TRBV5-4
CASSLEGANQPQHF | TGCGCCAGCAGCTTAGAAGGGGCGAATCAGCCCCAGCATTTT | TRBJ1-5 | NA | NA | TRBV5-1
CASSLALLGGLYNEQFF | TGCGCCAGCAGCTTGGCTTTATTGGGGGGACTCTACAATGAGCAGTTCTTC | TRBJ2-1 | NA | NA | TRBV5-1
CASSLAGPVVNTEAFF | TGTGCCAGCAGCTTAGCGGGGCCGGTTGTGAACACTGAAGCTTTCTTT | TRBJ1-1 | NA | NA | TRBV7-8
CASSSWTGGKTEAFF | TGTGCCAGCAGTTCCTGGACAGGGGGCAAAACTGAAGCTTTCTTT | TRBJ1-1 | NA | TRBD1 | TRBV6-1
CASSPRTGVNTEAFF | TGTGCCAGCAGTCCTCGGACAGGGGTAAACACTGAAGCTTTCTTT | TRBJ1-1 | NA | TRBD1 | TRBV6-5
CASSPLAGLYNEQFF | TGTGCCAGCAGTCCACTAGCGGGCTTATACAATGAGCAGTTCTTC | TRBJ2-1 | NA | TRBD2 | TRBV28
CATSRGTEGEKLFF | TGTGCCACCAGCAGGGGGACAGAGGGAGAAAAACTGTTTTTT | TRBJ1-4 | once | TRBD1 | TRBV15
CASSWRTGGYGYTF | TGTGCCAGCAGCTGGAGGACAGGGGGCTATGGCTACACCTTC | TRBJ1-2 | few | TRBD1 | TRBV5-6
CASSYPTGGTVEQYF | TGTGCCAGCAGTTACCCCACAGGGGGTACGGTCGAGCAGTACTTC | TRBJ2-7 | NA | TRBD1 | TRBV6-6
CASRMGGWAEAFF | TGTGCCAGTAGGATGGGGGGGTGGGCTGAAGCTTTCTTT | TRBJ1-1 | NA | NA | TRBV19
CASRIGGRLADTQYF | TGTGCCAGCAGGATTGGCGGGCGTCTCGCAGATACGCAGTATTTT | TRBJ2-3 | NA | NA | TRBV2
CASSLVITGGTLSNQPQHF | TGTGCCAGCAGCCTAGTTATTACAGGGGGCACTTTAAGCAATCAGCCCCAGCATTTT | TRBJ1-5 | NA | TRBD1 | TRBV7-6
CASSVISGRDEQFF | TGTGCCAGCAGCGTTATTAGCGGGAGGGATGAGCAGTTCTTC | TRBJ2-1 | NA | TRBD2 | TRBV9
CASSLMIYVRDQGYGYTF | TGTGCCAGCAGCTTAATGATCTACGTCAGGGATCAGGGCTATGGCTACACCTTC | TRBJ1-2 | NA | NA | TRBV7-3
CASSGTGPSGGF | TGTGCCAGCAGTGGGACAGGGCCGAGTGGGGGTTTC | TRBJ2-7 | NA | TRBD1 | TRBV25-1
CASSYGRTGTYEQYF | TGTGCCAGCAGTTACGGAAGGACAGGGACCTACGAGCAGTACTTC | TRBJ2-7 | NA | TRBD1 | TRBV6-6
CASRAPTGGNQPQHF | TGTGCCAGCAGAGCCCCGACAGGGGGCAATCAGCCCCAGCATTTT | TRBJ1-5 | once | TRBD1 | TRBV28
CASLRDRGGYSNQPQHF | TGTGCCAGTCTCCGGGACAGGGGCGGATATAGCAATCAGCCCCAGCATTTT | TRBJ1-5 | once | TRBD1 | TRBV28
CAWTLGLSNTEAFF | TGTGCCTGGACCTTGGGACTCTCGAACACTGAAGCTTTCTTT | TRBJ1-1 | NA | NA | TRBV30
CATSRDLGGMTEAFF | TGTGCCACCAGCAGAGATCTGGGCGGGATGACTGAAGCTTTCTTT | TRBJ1-1 | once | NA | TRBV15
CASSFIDRKTGELFF | TGTGCCAGCAGCTTTATAGACAGAAAGACCGGGGAGCTGTTTTTT | TRBJ2-2 | NA | NA | TRBV11-2
CAISDRQGGRTGELFF | TGTGCCATCAGTGATCGACAGGGGGGAAGGACCGGGGAGCTGTTTTTT | TRBJ2-2 | NA | TRBD1 | TRBV10-3
CASSLAGFSLIYNEQFF | TGTGCCAGCAGCTTAGCGGGATTTTCCCTAATTTACAATGAGCAGTTCTTC | TRBJ2-1 | NA | NA | TRBV11-2
CASSDQTSGTTDTQYF | TGTGCCAGCAGTGACCAGACTAGCGGTACCACAGATACGCAGTATTTT | TRBJ2-3 | NA | TRBD2 | TRBV6-4
CASSLTSRGSYTF | TGTGCCAGCAGCTTAACATCCAGGGGGAGCTACACCTTC | TRBJ1-2 | NA | TRBD1 | TRBV7-3
CASSPYSYNEQFF | TGTGCCAGCTCCCCGTACTCCTACAATGAGCAGTTCTTC | TRBJ2-1 | NA | NA | TRBV6-5
CASSAQFYSNQPQHF | TGTGCCAGCAGTGCACAGTTCTATAGCAATCAGCCCCAGCATTTT | TRBJ1-5 | NA | NA | TRBV6-1
CASRGLAGVSGANVLTF | TGCGCCAGCAGGGGACTAGCGGGAGTTTCGGGGGCCAACGTCCTGACTTTC | TRBJ2-6 | NA | TRBD2 | TRBV5-1
CASRRESEQFF | TGTGCCAGCCGGCGGGAGAGTGAGCAGTTCTTC | TRBJ2-1 | NA | TRBD2 | TRBV6-6
CASSRTGTSGSYEQFF | TGTGCCAGCAGCCGAACCGGGACTAGCGGGAGCTATGAGCAGTTCTTC | TRBJ2-1 | NA | TRBD2 | TRBV7-3
CASTGGGIYGYTF | TGTGCCAGCACCGGGGGGGGAATCTATGGCTACACCTTC | TRBJ1-2 | NA | NA | TRBV5-4
CASSQSGRETQYF | TGCGCCAGCAGCCAATCCGGGAGGGAGACCCAGTACTTC | TRBJ2-5 | NA | TRBD2 | TRBV4-1
CASGTAGPAQYNEQFF | TGTGCCAGTGGAACGGCGGGACCAGCCCAATACAATGAGCAGTTCTTC | TRBJ2-1 | once | NA | TRBV19
CASTDRGQRRETQYF | TGTGCCAGCACAGACAGGGGTCAAAGGCGCGAGACCCAGTACTTC | TRBJ2-5 | NA | TRBD1 | TRBV6-5
CASRRDSGEKLFF | TGCGCCAGCAGACGGGACAGTGGAGAAAAACTGTTTTTT | TRBJ1-4 | NA | TRBD1 | TRBV5-1
CASSFPGAYNEQFF | TGTGCCAGCAGCTTTCCGGGAGCTTACAATGAGCAGTTCTTC | TRBJ2-1 | NA | NA | TRBV11-3
CASSDSPSENNEQFF | TGTGCCAGCAGTGACTCGCCTAGCGAGAACAATGAGCAGTTCTTC | TRBJ2-1 | NA | NA | TRBV6-4
CASSQPGLAGGPGSKPTDTQYF | TGCGCCAGCAGCCAGCCGGGACTAGCGGGAGGGCCGGGGTCCAAACCCACAGATACGCAGTATTTT | TRBJ2-3 | once | TRBD2 | TRBV4-1
CASSLGLAGGPGTDTQYF | TGCGCCAGCAGCTTGGGCCTAGCGGGAGGGCCGGGCACAGATACGCAGTATTTT | TRBJ2-3 | NA | TRBD2 | TRBV5-1
CASSHEGNEQFF | TGTGCCAGCAGCCATGAGGGCAATGAGCAGTTCTTC | TRBJ2-1 | NA | NA | TRBV4-2